This T cell receptor (beta chain) was profiled in a study of T cell responses to AZD1222 COVID-19 vaccine. This clone turned up a few times. Its cognate antigen is unknown. This CDR3 has 15 amino acids. The V gene's germline CDR1 is SGHTA and CDR2 FQGNSA. With 6 bases removed from V and 4 bases from J, the gap between germline ends came to 18 bases. Study-wide findings and caveats: CD4 TCRs associated with vaccination spanned spike, dominating at 160-218 and 743-854.

Clones were read by immunoSEQ multiplex PCR, and TCRdb kept only the in-frame ones, dropping some. This sample has 70,000 to 80,000 clones, with more than 80% found just once. The genes are TRBV7-2 and TRBJ1-2; D uncertain. Sequences were derived from peripheral blood, sampled on day 0 of AZD1222 vaccination. This clonotype was obtained from an adult in good health. In DNA form, the CDR3 reads TGTGCCAGCAGGGGAGGTGGCGCGGAACTCTATGGCTACACCTTC. Translating it yields CASRGGGAELYGYTF.